The rows below give T cell receptor beta chains drawn from one sample of a study of early stage breast cancer tumors. Assay: immunoSEQ multiplex PCR; the TCRdb copy retains only in-frame clones and omits some. The sample includes 4,000 to 5,000 clones, under 70% of them seen just once. The source material was breast tumor tissue. All receptors derive from a person aged 50 to 59 with breast cancer. Each CDR3 is given with its conserved first and last residue. The D gene is left open where the match is weak. Size tells how often a clone was seen (once, few, many) or the class of an expanded clone, and some rows leave it out.

clone_size j_call v_call d_call cdr3_aa cdr3_nt
. TRBJ2-1 TRBV2 TRBD2 CATSGDYNEQFF TGTGCGACTAGCGGTGATTACAATGAGCAGTTCTTC
. TRBJ2-3 TRBV5-1 TRBD2 CASSLGTSGSPLSPDTQYF TGCGCCAGCAGCTTGGGGACTAGCGGGAGCCCCCTGTCCCCAGATACGCAGTATTTT
. TRBJ2-3 TRBV4-3 TRBD2 CASSQGWGSGGSGTQYF TGCGCCAGCAGCCAAGGTTGGGGTAGCGGGGGGTCGGGTACGCAGTATTTT
. TRBJ2-6 TRBV30 TRBD1 CASGGQGNSGANVLTF TGTGCCTCGGGGGGACAGGGAAACTCTGGGGCCAACGTCCTGACTTTC
once TRBJ2-6 TRBV19 . CASRDPSSGANVLTF TGTGCCAGCCGGGACCCCTCCTCTGGGGCCAACGTCCTGACTTTC
. TRBJ1-3 TRBV5-1 . CASSSRGVPSGNTIYF TGCGCCAGCAGCTCACGAGGGGTGCCCTCTGGAAACACCATATATTTT
. TRBJ2-7 TRBV6-6 . CASTDTMYREQYF TGTGCCAGCACCGATACGATGTATCGAGAGCAGTACTTC
few TRBJ2-1 TRBV6-6 TRBD2 CASSYSALTSAIEQFF TGTGCCAGCAGTTACTCGGCCCTCACTAGCGCAATAGAGCAGTTCTTC
. TRBJ2-5 TRBV2 . CASSEASLRLRETQYF TGTGCCAGCAGTGAAGCTTCCCTCCGTCTAAGGGAGACCCAGTACTTC
. TRBJ2-3 TRBV10-3 TRBD2 CAISGKLAGGITDTQYF TGTGCCATCAGTGGGAAACTAGCGGGAGGGATCACAGATACGCAGTATTTT
. TRBJ1-1 TRBV18 TRBD1 CASWGGGYTEAFF TGTGCCAGCTGGGGAGGGGGCTACACTGAAGCTTTCTTT
few TRBJ1-1 TRBV6-5 . CASSYGGVNTEAFF TGTGCCAGCAGTTACGGGGGAGTAAACACTGAAGCTTTCTTT
. TRBJ2-3 TRBV6-1 . CASSVRTDTQYF TGTGCCAGCAGCGTACGAACAGATACGCAGTATTTT
. TRBJ2-5 TRBV2 . CANGASGEQETQYF TGTGCCAACGGGGCTTCGGGGGAACAAGAGACCCAGTACTTC
. TRBJ2-4 TRBV7-3 TRBD2 CASSSTPTSAQYF TGTGCCAGCAGCTCCACCCCTACTAGCGCCCAGTACTTC
. TRBJ1-3 TRBV29-1 TRBD1 CSVLTGDGNTIYF TGCAGCGTGTTGACAGGGGACGGAAACACCATATATTTT
. TRBJ2-7 TRBV29-1 . CSVGSSYEQYF TGCAGCGTTGGAAGCAGCTACGAGCAGTACTTC
. TRBJ1-4 TRBV23-1 TRBD1 CASSQGTENNEKLFF TGCGCCAGCAGTCAAGGGACAGAGAATAATGAAAAACTGTTTTTT
. TRBJ2-3 TRBV2 . CASASAGDTQYF TGTGCCAGCGCTTCCGCAGGGGATACGCAGTATTTT
. TRBJ2-5 TRBV7-6 . CASSDKETQYF TGTGCCAGCAGCGATAAAGAGACCCAGTACTTC
. TRBJ2-5 TRBV11-2 . CASSRGAGIETQYF TGTGCCAGCAGCCGAGGGGCGGGGATAGAGACCCAGTACTTC
. TRBJ1-6 TRBV6-1 . CASSEPSRVYNSPLHF TGTGCCAGCAGTGAACCATCAAGAGTGTATAATTCACCCCTCCACTTT
. TRBJ2-2 TRBV12-5 TRBD2 CASGLSLAGETGELFF TGTGCTAGTGGTTTGTCCCTAGCGGGGGAAACCGGGGAGCTGTTTTTT
. TRBJ1-1 TRBV5-1 . CASSFQSGELNTEAFF TGCGCCAGCAGCTTCCAAAGCGGGGAGCTGAACACTGAAGCTTTCTTT
. TRBJ1-6 TRBV6-5 . CASSQQQWNSPLHF TGTGCCAGCAGTCAGCAGCAATGGAATTCACCCCTCCACTTT
. TRBJ2-2 TRBV16 TRBD1 CASSQVQGANTGELFF TGTGCCAGCAGCCAAGTTCAGGGGGCGAACACCGGGGAGCTGTTTTTT
. TRBJ1-1 TRBV6-5 TRBD1 CASSYPTGTGGTEAFF TGTGCCAGCAGTTACCCAACCGGGACAGGGGGCACTGAAGCTTTCTTT
few TRBJ2-7 TRBV4-3 TRBD1 CASSQGADRVTYEQYF TGCGCCAGCAGCCAGGGTGCGGACAGGGTAACCTACGAGCAGTACTTC
. TRBJ2-1 TRBV27 . CASSLYNEQFF TGTGCCAGCAGTTTGTACAATGAGCAGTTCTTC